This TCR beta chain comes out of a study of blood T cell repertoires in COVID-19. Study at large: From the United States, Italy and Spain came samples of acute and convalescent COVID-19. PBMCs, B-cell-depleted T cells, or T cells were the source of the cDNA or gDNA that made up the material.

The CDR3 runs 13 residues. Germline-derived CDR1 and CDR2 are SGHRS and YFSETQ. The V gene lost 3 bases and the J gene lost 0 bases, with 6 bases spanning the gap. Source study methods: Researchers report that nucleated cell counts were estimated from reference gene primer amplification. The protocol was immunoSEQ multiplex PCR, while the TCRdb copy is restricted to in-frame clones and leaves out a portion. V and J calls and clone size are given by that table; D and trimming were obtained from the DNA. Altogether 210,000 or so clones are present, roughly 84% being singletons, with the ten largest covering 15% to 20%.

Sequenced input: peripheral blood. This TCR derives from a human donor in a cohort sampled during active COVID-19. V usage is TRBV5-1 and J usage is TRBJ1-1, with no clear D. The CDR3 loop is CASSWAVNTEAFF. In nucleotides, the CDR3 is TGCGCCAGCAGCTGGGCAGTGAACACTGAAGCTTTCTTT.